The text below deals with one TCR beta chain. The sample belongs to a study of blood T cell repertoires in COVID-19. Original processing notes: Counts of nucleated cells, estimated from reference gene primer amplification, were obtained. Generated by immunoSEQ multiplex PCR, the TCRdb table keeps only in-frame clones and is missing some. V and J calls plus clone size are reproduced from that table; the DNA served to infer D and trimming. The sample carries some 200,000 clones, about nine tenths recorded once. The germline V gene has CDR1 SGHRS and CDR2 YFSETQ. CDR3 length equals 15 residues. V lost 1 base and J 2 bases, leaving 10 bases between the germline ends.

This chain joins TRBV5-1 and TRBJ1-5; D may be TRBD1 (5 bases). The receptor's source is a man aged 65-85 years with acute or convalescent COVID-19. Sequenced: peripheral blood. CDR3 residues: CASSLTGGGNQPQHF. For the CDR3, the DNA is TGCGCCAGCAGCTTGACGGGGGGTGGCAATCAGCCCCAGCATTTT.